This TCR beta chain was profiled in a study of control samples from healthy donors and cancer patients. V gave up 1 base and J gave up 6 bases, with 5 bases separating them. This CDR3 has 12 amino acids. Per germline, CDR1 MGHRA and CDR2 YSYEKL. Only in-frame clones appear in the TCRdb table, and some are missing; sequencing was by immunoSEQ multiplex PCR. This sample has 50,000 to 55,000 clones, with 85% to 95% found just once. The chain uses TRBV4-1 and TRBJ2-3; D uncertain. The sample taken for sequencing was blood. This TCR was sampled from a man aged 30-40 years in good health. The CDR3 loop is CASSQVLDTQYF. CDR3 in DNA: TGCGCCAGCAGCCAAGTTCTTGATACGCAGTATTTT.